Each of the 3 T cell receptor beta chains below was sequenced from the same sample in a study of T cell responses to AZD1222 COVID-19 vaccine. The protocol was immunoSEQ multiplex PCR, while the TCRdb copy is restricted to in-frame clones and leaves out a portion. The sample yields 140,000 to 150,000 clones, approximately 85% seen once. The source was peripheral blood, collected on day 0 of AZD1222 vaccination. These receptors came from an adult in good health.

This rearrangement joins TRBV6-5 to TRBJ1-2; perhaps TRBD1 as D (6 bases). The germline CDR1 and CDR2 sequences are MNHEY and SVGAGI. The CDR3 has 13 residues. The V gene lost 6 bases and the J gene lost 4 bases, with 12 bases spanning the gap. The CDR3 DNA sequence: TGTGCCAGCAGACCACAGGGAAGCTATGGCTACACCTTC. Amino acid sequence: CASRPQGSYGYTF.

This sequence joins TRBV3-1 (or the pseudogene TRBV3-2) and TRBJ1-4; D might be TRBD1 (6 bases). The CDR3 is made up of 18 amino acids. Deletions cut 0 bases from V and 4 bases from J, with 18 bases between. Germline V gene lookup returns CDR1 LGHDT and CDR2 YNNKEL (reference sequence). CDR3 sequence reads: CASSQDWAQGRGNEKLFF. The DNA for the CDR3 is TGTGCCAGCAGCCAAGATTGGGCACAGGGTAGGGGTAATGAAAAACTGTTTTTT.

There are a few counts of this clone. The chain combines TRBV2 with TRBJ2-7; maybe TRBD2 (7 bases). Trimming removed 4 bases from V and 0 bases from J, with 13 bases in between. Germline V gives CDR1 SNHLY, CDR2 FYNNEI. The CDR3 sequence is 15 residues long. The CDR3 DNA is TGTGCCAGCAGTGTAGGGGGGGTAAGCTCCTACGAGCAGTACTTC. Translating gives CASSVGGVSSYEQYF.